These 13 T cell receptor beta chains were all obtained from the same sample, sequenced in a study of T cell repertoires in cytomegalovirus infection. Antigens for these TCRs are unknown. TCRdb redid the calling of the reads with MiXCR, one entry per CDR3 protein. This table holds around 310,000 distinct CDR3 sequences, roughly 29% found once. The specimen comprised cultured PBMCs, sampled from culture after CMV antigen stimulation. Source of these receptors: a human donor in good health (CMV status not recorded). Some clones in this sample may be carry-over from other donors' samples.

A few counts support this clonotype. The chain couples TRBV6-5 to TRBJ2-1, with TRBD2 matching 12 bases. Germline trimming cut 0 bases from V and 9 bases from J; bases unmatched to any gene: 6. Germline CDR1 reads MNHEY; CDR2 reads SVGAGI. The CDR3 spans 16 residues. The chain's CDR3 is CASSYSWTSGKFEQFF. In DNA form, the CDR3 reads TGTGCCAGCAGTTACTCGTGGACTAGCGGGAAGTTTGAGCAGTTCTTC.

This rearrangement joins TRBV19 to TRBJ2-1; 8 nucleotides agree with TRBD2. The CDR3 runs to 18 residues. Looked up from germline, CDR1 is LNHDA and CDR2 is SQIVND (reference sequence). The junction had 20 bases not matched to a gene; V was cut back by 7 bases and J by 6 bases. The CDR3 region has the DNA TGTGCCAGTACGCCAGGGTGGGGGACGTCCGGGAGGGCCAATGAGCAGTTCTTC. Protein: CASTPGWGTSGRANEQFF.

This clonotype turned up a few times. V is TRBV7-6 and J is TRBJ2-3, with 10 bases aligning to TRBD2. Per the germline V gene, CDR1 is SGHVS and CDR2 is FNYEAQ. The ends lost 2 bases at V and 2 bases at J; junction bases unmatched: 4. The CDR3 runs to 16 residues. CDR3 sequence (DNA): TGTGCCAGCAGCTTAAGCCTAGCGGGGGACACAGATACGCAGTATTTT. Encoded protein: CASSLSLAGDTDTQYF.

The chain employs TRBV27 and TRBJ2-2, with 9 positions matching TRBD2. The CDR3 has 16 amino acids. V gave up 3 bases and J gave up 4 bases; unmatched junction bases: 6. Germline V gene sequence: CDR1 MNHEY, CDR2 SMNVEV (reference sequence). The chain's CDR3 is CASSFDSGRFTGELFF. CDR3 in DNA: TGTGCCAGCAGTTTTGATAGCGGGAGATTCACCGGGGAGCTGTTTTTT.

This clonotype has more than one count but fewer than ten. The CDR3 DNA follows: TGTGCCAGCAGGAGCGGGACTAGCACAGATACGCAGTATTTT. Its protein is CASRSGTSTDTQYF. The chain links TRBV2 to TRBJ2-3; 7 bases fit TRBD2. The CDR3 spans 14 residues. CDR1 and CDR2 from the germline V gene are SNHLY and FYNNEI. V lost 6 bases, J lost 0 bases, and 3 bases stayed unmatched.

This clonotype was seen ten or more times. The CDR3 sequence: CASSLRGQTNEKLFF. Here the CDR3 DNA reads TGTGCCAGCAGCTTAAGGGGTCAGACTAATGAAAAACTGTTTTTT. This sequence joins TRBV7-2 and TRBJ1-4, with D perhaps matching TRBD1 (5 bases). V lost 2 bases to trimming and J lost 2 bases, with 9 bases between them. This CDR3 has 15 amino acids. Per the germline V gene, CDR1 is SGHTA and CDR2 is FQGNSA.

This clonotype was seen repeatedly, ten times or more. The rearrangement joins TRBV7-8 to TRBJ2-1; 10 nucleotides match TRBD2. The CDR3 is 14 residues long. The ends lost 4 bases at V and 3 bases at J; junction bases unmatched: 0. Per the germline V gene, CDR1 is SGHVS and CDR2 is FQNEAQ. The chain's CDR3 is CASSSSGGYNEQFF. The CDR3 region has the DNA TGTGCCAGCAGCTCTAGCGGGGGCTACAATGAGCAGTTCTTC.

This clonotype was observed at least ten times. V is TRBV7-2 and J is TRBJ2-6; no reliable D call. CDR1 and CDR2 from the germline V gene are SGHTA and FQGNSA. V lost 6 bases to trimming and J lost 1 base, with 16 bases between them. The CDR3 contains 17 residues. CDR3 nucleotides: TGTGCCAGCAGACGTCCGACTGGACCGTCTGGGGCCAACGTCCTGACTTTC. This sequence encodes CASRRPTGPSGANVLTF.

This chain uses TRBV28 with TRBJ1-2; 8 bases line up with TRBD1. V was clipped by 6 bases and J by 2 bases; unmatched bases: 14. Germline values: CDR1 MDHEN, CDR2 SYDVKM. This CDR3 has 17 residues. CDR3 region: CASSAIGQGIGNYGYTF. CDR3 coding DNA: TGTGCCAGCAGCGCTATAGGACAGGGTATAGGGAACTATGGCTACACCTTC.

The chain recombines TRBV12-5 with TRBJ2-7, with 7 bases fitting TRBD1. V dropped 6 bases and J dropped 8; count of bases not matched to a gene: 10. This CDR3 comprises 13 residues. Germline values: CDR1 LGHNT, CDR2 FRNRAP. Here the CDR3 DNA reads TGTGCTAGTGGCCTGGTTGTAGGGGGCAAGCAGTACTTC. Encoded protein: CASGLVVGGKQYF.

The V and J genes are TRBV12-3 or TRBV12-4 and TRBJ1-5; 9 nucleotides line up with TRBD1. The ends lost 5 bases at V and 6 bases at J; junction bases unmatched: 2. This CDR3 region has 13 residues. The CDR3 is CASSQQGAQPQHF. The CDR3 coding sequence is TGTGCCAGCAGTCAACAGGGGGCTCAGCCCCAGCATTTT.

The chain's CDR3 is CASSLGGELYNEQFF. Written as DNA, the CDR3 is TGTGCCAGCAGCTTAGGAGGCGAATTATACAATGAGCAGTTCTTC. The chain joins TRBV7-8 to TRBJ2-1; D ambiguous. In germline, CDR1 is SGHVS, CDR2 FQNEAQ. The CDR3 runs 15 residues. The germline V and J ends were trimmed by 1 base and 4 bases, with 11 bases remaining between them.

A few counts support this clonotype. The chain links TRBV19 to TRBJ2-2; 10 bases align to TRBD1. This CDR3 is 16 amino acids long. Germline V gene data show CDR1 as LNHDA and CDR2 as SQIVND (reference sequence). J was trimmed by 1 base and V by 6 bases; bases with no gene match: 5. The CDR3 spells CASSRQGAKNTGELFF. The DNA for the CDR3 is TGTGCCAGTAGCCGACAGGGGGCTAAGAACACCGGGGAGCTGTTTTTT.